This is a list of T cell receptor beta chains from one sample in a study of identical twins. One entry per CDR3 protein results from TCRdb running MiXCR on the 5' RACE reads. This repertoire shows about 430,000 distinct CDR3 sequences, approximately 17% found once; its top ten account for about 12%. Sequencing used naive T cells sorted from blood. The receptors stem from a man in his forties or fifties in good health. The CDR3 runs from the conserved cysteine through the conserved F or W. The D gene is left open where the match is weak. The size of a clone is reported for some rows only, either as once, few or many, or as a class for expanded clones.

CDR3aa	CDR3nt	j_gene	d_gene	v_gene	abundance
CASSIYRAANIQYF	TGTGCCAGCAGCATTTACAGGGCGGCAAACATTCAGTACTTC	TRBJ2-4	-	TRBV7-2	many
CASSPLAGDDTQYF	TGTGCCAGCAGCCCACTAGCGGGAGACGATACGCAGTATTTT	TRBJ2-3	TRBD2	TRBV12-3/TRBV12-4	-
CASRETGGNSPLHF	TGTGCCAGCAGGGAGACAGGAGGTAATTCACCCCTCCACTTT	TRBJ1-6	-	TRBV25-1	many
CSSREPGTMNTEAFF	TGCAGTTCTAGAGAGCCTGGGACAATGAACACTGAAGCTTTCTTT	TRBJ1-1	-	TRBV20-1	-
CASSLRQRYGYTF	TGTGCCAGCAGCTTGAGACAGCGCTATGGCTACACCTTC	TRBJ1-2	-	TRBV11-2	-
CASSQDIRVGGGGVLTF	TGCGCCAGCAGCCAAGACATCAGGGTAGGGGGGGGCGGCGTCCTGACTTTC	TRBJ2-6	-	TRBV4-3	-
CASRRQSNTEAFF	TGTGCCAGCAGAAGACAATCGAACACTGAAGCTTTCTTT	TRBJ1-1	-	TRBV2	many
CASSLVTETQYF	TGTGCCAGCAGCTTAGTCACCGAGACCCAGTACTTC	TRBJ2-5	-	TRBV7-9	many
CASSPRDIYNEQFF	TGTGCCAGCAGCCCCCGGGACATCTACAATGAGCAGTTCTTC	TRBJ2-1	-	TRBV5-6	few
CASSLQYSNQPQHF	TGTGCCAGCAGCCTACAGTATAGCAATCAGCCCCAGCATTTT	TRBJ1-5	-	TRBV7-8	-
CASSLSGRDTGELFF	TGCGCCAGCAGCCTATCCGGTCGGGACACCGGGGAGCTGTTTTTT	TRBJ2-2	-	TRBV5-1	-
CASSLVRGSTDTQYF	TGTGCCAGCAGCTTAGTACGGGGTAGCACAGATACGCAGTATTTT	TRBJ2-3	-	TRBV11-2	-
CASTQGLAGTQFF	TGTGCCAGCACTCAGGGCCTAGCGGGAACCCAGTTCTTC	TRBJ2-1	TRBD2	TRBV12-3/TRBV12-4	many
CASSAGADTQYF	TGCGCCAGCAGCGCGGGAGCAGATACGCAGTATTTT	TRBJ2-3	TRBD2	TRBV4-1	-
CASSFSDPDYEQYF	TGTGCCAGCAGTTTTTCTGATCCAGACTACGAGCAGTACTTC	TRBJ2-7	-	TRBV28	many
CASSQRDSFGLNYGYTF	TGTGCCAGCAGCCAGAGGGACAGCTTCGGCCTTAACTATGGCTACACCTTC	TRBJ1-2	TRBD1	TRBV7-9	many
CAIRGTSGTHRDEQYF	TGTGCCATCAGAGGGACTAGCGGTACGCACCGGGACGAGCAGTACTTC	TRBJ2-7	TRBD2	TRBV10-3	many
CASSYGGRAEQYF	TGTGCCAGCAGTTACGGTGGCAGGGCCGAGCAGTACTTC	TRBJ2-7	-	TRBV6-5	-
CASSLGTVNTGELFF	TGTGCCAGCAGCTTAGGGACTGTGAACACCGGGGAGCTGTTTTTT	TRBJ2-2	-	TRBV7-8	once
CSATLLGNSNEKLFF	TGCAGTGCGACCTTACTGGGGAATTCTAATGAAAAACTGTTTTTT	TRBJ1-4	-	TRBV20-1	few
CSADGYGYTF	TGCAGCGCGGACGGGTATGGCTACACCTTC	TRBJ1-2	-	TRBV29-1	-
CSAGTSTYEQYF	TGCAGCGCGGGGACATCGACCTACGAGCAGTACTTC	TRBJ2-7	-	TRBV29-1	many
CASSPPTGHTLYGYTF	TGTGCCAGCAGCCCCCCCACGGGACACACCCTCTATGGCTACACCTTC	TRBJ1-2	-	TRBV7-9	-
CASSELAGSYNEQFF	TGTGCCAGCAGCGAGCTCGCGGGCTCCTACAATGAGCAGTTCTTC	TRBJ2-1	-	TRBV3-1	-
CASSPGLAGVSEQYF	TGTGCCAGCTCCCCGGGACTAGCGGGAGTATCCGAGCAGTACTTC	TRBJ2-7	TRBD2	TRBV18	many
CASSPGTATEKLFF	TGTGCCAGCAGCCCAGGGACAGCCACCGAAAAACTGTTTTTT	TRBJ1-4	TRBD1	TRBV3-1	few
CSAILTGNQPQHF	TGCAGTGCTATCCTGACAGGGAATCAGCCCCAGCATTTT	TRBJ1-5	TRBD1	TRBV20-1	-
CASRRQENEKLFF	TGTGCCAGCAGGAGACAGGAAAATGAAAAACTGTTTTTT	TRBJ1-4	-	TRBV25-1	-
CASSLGPGLDNEQFF	TGTGCCAGCAGCCTCGGTCCGGGACTGGACAATGAGCAGTTCTTC	TRBJ2-1	-	TRBV6-1	many
CSAMGTVNTEAFF	TGCAGTGCCATGGGGACAGTGAACACTGAAGCTTTCTTT	TRBJ1-1	TRBD1	TRBV20-1	-
CASSKLAGGNNEQFF	TGTGCCAGTAGTAAGCTAGCGGGAGGAAACAATGAGCAGTTCTTC	TRBJ2-1	TRBD2	TRBV19	few
CASSLGQHYEQYF	TGTGCCAGCAGTTTAGGACAACACTACGAGCAGTACTTC	TRBJ2-7	-	TRBV27	-
CASSQVIAGGAYNEQFF	TGCGCCAGCAGCCAAGTAATAGCGGGAGGGGCCTACAATGAGCAGTTCTTC	TRBJ2-1	TRBD2	TRBV4-1	many
CSASYQGTEQFF	TGCAGTGCTAGTTATCAGGGAACTGAGCAGTTCTTC	TRBJ2-1	-	TRBV20-1	many
CSARRTVRETQYF	TGCAGTGCTAGACGGACAGTACGAGAGACCCAGTACTTC	TRBJ2-5	-	TRBV20-1	-
CATSDTRNKKSTVPRRPDTQYF	TGTGCCACCAGTGACACACGAAACAAAAAATCGACAGTGCCCAGGAGGCCAGATACGCAGTATTTT	TRBJ2-3	-	TRBV24-1	many
CASSSPGQGTHEQYF	TGTGCCAGCAGCTCACCGGGACAGGGTACCCACGAGCAGTACTTC	TRBJ2-7	TRBD1	TRBV11-1	-